Following are 13 T cell receptor beta chains from one sample sequenced in a study of beta chain features in type 1 diabetes. Isolated RNA was reverse transcribed in full, so expressed TCRB transcripts were sequenced. This table comes from immunoSEQ multiplex PCR, and its TCRdb copy is limited to in-frame clones, with some not included. The top ten hold approximately 0.4% of the sample, which has under 20,000 clones, 50% seen once. The specimen sequenced was stem cell memory CD4+ T cells from blood. The receptors derive from a man younger than 35 in good health.

This chain uses TRBV28 with TRBJ1-2; 9 bases match TRBD1. The trim removed 5 bases at V and 8 bases at J, leaving 12 bases unmatched. In germline, CDR1 is MDHEN, CDR2 SYDVKM. The CDR3 loop spans 15 amino acids. The DNA for the CDR3 is TGTGCCAGCAGTCCGGGACAGGGACCCCCTAAAGGCTACACCTTC. Translation: CASSPGQGPPKGYTF.

This clone was seen a handful of times. The V and J genes are TRBV18 and TRBJ2-7, with 10 positions matching TRBD1. With V trimmed by 6 bases and J by 4 bases, 9 bases remained unmatched. Germline CDR1 and CDR2: KGHSH and LQKENI. The CDR3 loop spans 15 amino acids. The CDR3 DNA is TGTGCCAGCTCCCCCGGACAGGGGGGATCTTACGAGCAGTACTTC. Its protein is CASSPGQGGSYEQYF.

This clone occurred once. The rearrangement links TRBV5-1 to TRBJ2-7; D unclear. Trimming removed 4 bases at V and 3 bases at J, with 11 bases between. Germline V gives CDR1 SGHRS, CDR2 YFSETQ. The CDR3 covers 13 residues. DNA of the CDR3: TGCGCCAGCAGCGTATCAAACAACTACGAGCAGTACTTC. Translating it yields CASSVSNNYEQYF.

Only a few counts were recorded for this clone. The chain couples TRBV20-1 to TRBJ1-4; D is unresolved. Germline CDR1 reads DFQATT; CDR2 reads SNEGSKA (reference sequence). The V and J ends lost 3 bases and 8 bases respectively, with 7 bases between them. This CDR3 is 11 amino acids long. This chain's CDR3 is CSARGIEKLFF. For the CDR3, the DNA is TGCAGTGCTAGGGGCATAGAAAAACTGTTTTTT.

This chain links TRBV4-3 with TRBJ1-5; the match to TRBD1 covers 7 bases. V dropped 1 base and J dropped 6; count of bases not matched to a gene: 6. The CDR3 contains 15 residues. Germline V gene data show CDR1 as LGHNA and CDR2 as YSLEER. Written as DNA, the CDR3 is TGCGCCAGCAGCCAAGGACAGGGAACTGGTCAGCCCCAGCATTTT. Residues: CASSQGQGTGQPQHF.

This chain links TRBV28 with TRBJ1-5, with unresolved D. This CDR3 has 13 amino acids. Between the trimmed V and J ends, which lost 6 bases and 0 bases, there was a span of 6 bases. Per germline, CDR1 MDHEN and CDR2 SYDVKM. The CDR3 reads CASSRYSNQPQHF. The CDR3 DNA sequence: TGTGCCAGCAGCCGCTATAGCAATCAGCCCCAGCATTTT.

The V and J genes are TRBV18 and TRBJ2-7, with 10 bases lining up with TRBD1. J lost 2 bases, V lost 6 bases, and 7 bases had no gene match. Germline V gene sequence: CDR1 KGHSH, CDR2 LQKENI. There are 15 residues in the CDR3. The CDR3 DNA follows: TGTGCCAGCTCGCGCGACGGACAGGGGGCCTACGAGCAGTACTTC. Its protein product is CASSRDGQGAYEQYF.

This chain links TRBV7-2 with TRBJ1-6; 7 bases align to TRBD1. The CDR3 contains 17 residues. J was trimmed by 5 bases and V by 4 bases; bases with no gene match: 11. The germline gives CDR1 SGHTA, CDR2 FQGNSA. CDR3 amino acids: CASSSPPGTANNSPLHF. The CDR3 DNA reads as TGTGCCAGCAGCTCACCCCCCGGGACAGCCAATAATTCACCCCTCCACTTT.

The gene calls are TRBV18 and TRBJ2-1; TRBD2 might be the D (5 bases). The CDR3 loop spans 15 amino acids. Germline CDR1 KGHSH, CDR2 LQKENI. V lost 3 bases and J 1 base, leaving 10 bases between the germline ends. For the CDR3, the DNA is TGTGCCAGCTCACCGCGGAGCGGTTCCTACAATGAGCAGTTCTTC. The encoded protein is CASSPRSGSYNEQFF. Looking up the rest from reference TRBV18 and TRBJ2-1 gives the full variable domain: NAGVMQNPRHLVRRRGQEARLRCSPMKGHSHVYWYRQLPEEGLKFMVYLQKENIIDESGMPKERFSAEFPKEGPSILRIQQVVRGDSAAYFCASSPRSGSYNEQFFGPGTRLTVL.

The CDR3, as DNA: TGTGCCAGTAGTATAGGACTAGCGGGAGTATCAGATACGCAGTATTTT. The encoded protein is CASSIGLAGVSDTQYF. The chain couples TRBV19 to TRBJ2-3; 12 bases fit TRBD2. The CDR3 is 16 residues long. Losses at the gene ends were 1 base for V and 4 bases for J; bases not matched to a gene: 3. Germline V gives CDR1 LNHDA, CDR2 SQIVND (reference sequence). The full variable domain, completed using reference TRBV19 and TRBJ2-3, is DGGITQSPKYLFRKEGQNVTLSCEQNLNHDAMYWYRQDPGQGLRLIYYSQIVNDFQKGDIAEGYSVSREKKESFPLTVTSAQKNPTAFYLCASSIGLAGVSDTQYFGPGTRLTVL.

This chain links TRBV4-2 with TRBJ2-7; TRBD1 matches 9 bases. V lost 3 bases to trimming and J lost 7 bases; unmatched junction nucleotides: 7. CDR3 length equals 14 residues. Germline V CDR1 and CDR2: LGHNA, YNFKEQ. DNA for the CDR3: TGTGCCAGCAGCCATGGCTACAGGGGGCCTGAGCAGTACTTC. Protein product: CASSHGYRGPEQYF.

This clone was seen a handful of times. A read error may account for a junction end that differs from germline. The rearrangement joins TRBV7-9 to TRBJ1-1, with D tentatively TRBD1 (6 bases). This CDR3 has 15 amino acids. Looked up from germline, CDR1 is SEHNR and CDR2 is FQNEAQ (reference sequence). The CDR3: CASILRSDSFTEAFF. As DNA, the CDR3 is TGTGCCAGCATCTTAAGGTCGGACAGCTTCACTGAAGCTTTCTTT.

The V gene is TRBV19, the J gene TRBJ1-2; 7 nucleotides align to TRBD1. The CDR3 spans 12 residues. The ends lost 7 bases at V and 3 bases at J; junction bases unmatched: 2. Germline V gene sequence: CDR1 LNHDA, CDR2 SQIVND (reference sequence). CDR3: CASNQGDYGYTF. In nucleotides, the CDR3 is TGTGCCAGTAATCAGGGGGACTATGGCTACACCTTC. Looking up the rest from reference TRBV19 and TRBJ1-2 gives the full variable domain: DGGITQSPKYLFRKEGQNVTLSCEQNLNHDAMYWYRQDPGQGLRLIYYSQIVNDFQKGDIAEGYSVSREKKESFPLTVTSAQKNPTAFYLCASNQGDYGYTFGSGTRLTVV.